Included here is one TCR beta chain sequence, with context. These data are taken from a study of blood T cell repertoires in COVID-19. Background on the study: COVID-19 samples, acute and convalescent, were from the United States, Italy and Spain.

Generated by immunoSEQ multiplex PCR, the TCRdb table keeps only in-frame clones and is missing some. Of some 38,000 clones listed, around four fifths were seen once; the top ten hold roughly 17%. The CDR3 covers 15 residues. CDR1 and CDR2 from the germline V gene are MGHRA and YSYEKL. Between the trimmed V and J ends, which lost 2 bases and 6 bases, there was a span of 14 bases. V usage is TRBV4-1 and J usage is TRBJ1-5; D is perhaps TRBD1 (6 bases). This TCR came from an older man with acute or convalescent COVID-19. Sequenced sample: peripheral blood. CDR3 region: CASSQYQQGSQPQHF. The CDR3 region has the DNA TGCGCCAGCAGCCAATATCAACAGGGTAGTCAGCCCCAGCATTTT.